This note documents a single T cell receptor (beta chain) sequence. TCRdb used MiXCR to reprocess the reads, holding one entry per CDR3 protein. The table lists about 300,000 distinct CDR3 sequences, about 8.8% of them singletons. The data were obtained in a study of T cell repertoires in cytomegalovirus infection. Germline CDR1 SEHNR, CDR2 FQNEAQ (reference sequence). V shed 3 bases and J shed 9 bases, with 11 bases lying between them. The CDR3 loop spans 12 amino acids. The sequenced sample was PBMCs. V is TRBV7-9 and J is TRBJ2-5; D might be TRBD2 (6 bases). This receptor was taken from a human donor in good health (CMV status not recorded). Some clones in this sample may be carry-over from other donors' samples. This CDR3 reads CASSFSGEAQYF. The CDR3 region has the DNA TGTGCCAGCAGCTTCTCCGGGGAGGCCCAGTACTTC.